This T cell receptor beta chain was captured by sequencing in a study of shared clonotypes between healthy human individuals. Study-level results: Against clonotypes common to all four donors, non-shared ones had lower generation probabilities. Some naive CD4 clonotypes, about 5.5%, turned up in common across four donors.

TCRdb keeps only in-frame clones here, not all; method: immunoSEQ multiplex PCR. The sample carries approximately 2,000,000 clones, just under 95% recorded once. CD45RO-negative CD8 cells positively selected for CCR7 made up the naive population, which excluded terminally differentiated effector memory CD45RA+ cells. Trimming shortened V by 4 bases and J by 6 bases, and 19 bases separated the two germline ends. CDR1 and CDR2 from the germline V gene are SGHNT and YYREEE (reference sequence). The CDR3 totals 15 residues. In the case of this clone: What it binds is not known.

The chain joins TRBV5-4 to TRBJ2-5; D gene unclear. The material sequenced was naive CD8+ T cells from PBMCs. The origin of this receptor is a man younger than 35 in good health. Some clones in this sample may be carry-over from other donors' samples. The CDR3 region is CASSPLPEEQQTQYF. The CDR3 DNA reads as TGTGCCAGCAGCCCCCTACCAGAGGAACAGCAGACCCAGTACTTC.